The 8 T cell receptor beta chains reported below all come from one sample, sequenced in a study of OX40 agonist ivuxolimab in advanced cancers. Assay: immunoSEQ multiplex PCR; the TCRdb copy retains only in-frame clones and omits some. Here the sample spans tens of thousands of clones, around 87% being singletons. Sequences were derived from CD4+ or CD8+ T cells sorted from blood, sampled in a trial of the OX40 agonist ivuxolimab. The source of these receptors is an adult with an advanced solid tumor such as melanoma, head and neck, liver or kidney cancer.

V gene TRBV7-2 combines with J gene TRBJ2-5, with TRBD2 matching over 7 bases. V was pared by 3 bases and J by 5 bases, with 6 bases of the junction left unmatched. Germline CDR1 is SGHTA and CDR2 is FQGNSA. This CDR3 spans 14 amino acids. CDR3 nucleotide sequence: TGTGCCAGCAGCTTGGCGGGAGCGTGGGAGACCCAGTACTTC. Its protein product is CASSLAGAWETQYF.

The chain combines TRBV6-5 with TRBJ2-7; D is ambiguous. V was pared by 5 bases and J by 6 bases, with 17 bases between. Germline V CDR1 and CDR2: MNHEY, SVGAGI. The CDR3 extends over 14 amino acids. The CDR3 DNA reads as TGTGCCAGCAGTCTCACGCCGAGTGGGCTCGAGCAGTACTTC. It encodes CASSLTPSGLEQYF.

The rearrangement joins TRBV7-9 to TRBJ1-1; D not resolved. The CDR3 totals 12 residues. The germline CDR1 and CDR2 sequences are SEHNR and FQNEAQ (reference sequence). V was clipped by 3 bases and J by 4 bases, with 6 bases between them. In nucleotides, the CDR3 is TGTGCCAGCAGCTTCACTAGCACTGAAGCTTTCTTT. This translates into CASSFTSTEAFF.

This chain joins TRBV6-5 and TRBJ2-5; TRBD2 matches 8 bases. J lost 5 bases, V lost 7 bases, and 12 bases had no gene match. This CDR3 region has 15 residues. CDR1 is MNHEY, CDR2 SVGAGI, per germline. CDR3 bases: TGTGCCAGCACCCTTAGCGGGGCGGCGTGGGAGACCCAGTACTTC. It codes for CASTLSGAAWETQYF.

The chain has TRBV23-1 and TRBJ2-7, with 8 bases fitting TRBD1. TRBV23-1 is an open reading frame, and its role is uncertain. With 8 bases clipped from V and 5 bases from J, the junction kept 14 bases outside the gene matches. The CDR3 runs to 15 residues. The CDR3 reads CASGLTTGAGDEQYF. The CDR3 bases are TGCGCCAGCGGACTAACGACAGGGGCCGGGGACGAGCAGTACTTC.

The chain couples TRBV19 to TRBJ2-1; possibly TRBD2 for D (7 bases). Germline V gene data show CDR1 as LNHDA and CDR2 as SQIVND (reference sequence). V was clipped by 6 bases and J by 9 bases, with 21 bases between them. The CDR3 has 15 amino acids. This chain's CDR3 is CASRPWEGGPGEQFF. DNA for the CDR3: TGTGCCAGTAGACCCTGGGAGGGGGGGCCCGGTGAGCAGTTCTTC.

The chain carries TRBV6-1 and TRBJ1-1; no firm D call. V shed 0 bases and J shed 5 bases, with 10 bases lying between them. The CDR3 has 14 residues. Looked up from germline, CDR1 is MNHNS and CDR2 is SASEGT. Here the CDR3 DNA reads TGTGCCAGCAGTGAAGCGGTCGGAAGAACTGAAGCTTTCTTT. Its protein product is CASSEAVGRTEAFF.

This clone was detected a few times. This chain joins TRBV7-3 and TRBJ2-3; D is unclear. The germline CDR1 and CDR2 sequences are SGHTA and FQGTGA. The CDR3 loop spans 12 amino acids. V lost 4 bases and J lost 5, with 7 bases in between. CDR3 coding DNA: TGTGCCAGCAGCTCCTTGGGAGATACGCAGTATTTT. As protein: CASSSLGDTQYF.